These 20 T cell receptor beta chains were all obtained from the same sample, sequenced in a study of T cells in Graves' hyperthyroidism and ophthalmopathy. Template material for amplifying TCR beta CDR3 regions consisted of RNA transcripts. HTBI primers drove first-round RT-PCR of the TCR CDR3. MiXCR, applied by TCRdb to the multiplex PCR reads, yields one record per CDR3 protein. The table has 500,000 to 650,000 distinct CDR3 sequences, approximately 17% seen once. The sample taken for sequencing was blood. Receptors were obtained from a woman in her late teens or twenties with Graves' ophthalmopathy.

This clonotype was picked up a small number of times. The chain couples TRBV6-1 to TRBJ1-3; the D is unclear. The length of the CDR3 is 15 residues. Trimming pared 6 bases from V and 2 bases from J, leaving 14 bases between. Germline V gene sequence: CDR1 MNHNS, CDR2 SASEGT. This chain's CDR3 is CASSSATLAGNTIYF. The CDR3 nucleotides read TGTGCCAGCAGCAGCGCAACCTTGGCTGGAAACACCATATATTTT.

This clonotype was found many times. The rearrangement links TRBV3-1 to TRBJ2-1; 7 bases line up with TRBD1. The J segment lost 4 bases and the V segment lost 1 base, leaving 13 bases of the junction unmatched. CDR3 length: 18 residues. Germline CDR1 is LGHDT and CDR2 is YNNKEL (reference sequence). This CDR3 is CASSQVAPGQLDYNEQFF. DNA for the CDR3: TGTGCCAGCAGCCAAGTAGCCCCGGGACAGTTGGATTACAATGAGCAGTTCTTC.

The chain carries TRBV20-1 and TRBJ2-2, with D possibly TRBD2 on 7 matching bases. With 5 bases removed from V and 3 bases from J, the gap between germline ends came to 16 bases. Germline V gene data show CDR1 as DFQATT and CDR2 as SNEGSKA (reference sequence). The CDR3 loop spans 15 amino acids. The CDR3 here is CSAHGLGGDTGELFF. The CDR3 DNA reads TGCAGTGCTCATGGACTAGGGGGGGACACCGGGGAGCTGTTTTTT.

This clonotype was found once. A much larger clone sits a single nucleotide away, making a read error possible. V usage is TRBV2 and J usage is TRBJ2-5, with 8 nucleotides matching TRBD1. V shed 4 bases, J shed 3 bases, and the junction held 10 bases outside the gene matches. The CDR3 length is 16 residues. Germline V CDR1 and CDR2: SNHLY, FYNNEI. CDR3 nucleotides: TGTGCCAGCAGTGTCTGCAGGGGGCAAACTAAAGAGACCCAGTACTTC. This gives the protein CASSVCRGQTKETQYF.

This clonotype has ten or more counts. The chain is built from TRBV10-3 and TRBJ1-1; 7 positions match TRBD1. This CDR3 has 15 amino acids. V lost 6 bases and J lost 1; bases outside the gene matches: 8. CDR1 is ENHRY, CDR2 SYGVKD, per germline. For the CDR3, the DNA is TGTGCCATCAGCCACCTGACAGGGAGGAACACTGAAGCTTTCTTT. Its translation: CAISHLTGRNTEAFF.

On this clonotype: One junction end does not reproduce the germline sequence, and a read error may be involved. The chain is built from TRBV28 and TRBJ2-7, with a tentative D call TRBD2 (5 bases). The CDR3 sequence is 14 residues long. CDR1 is MDHEN and CDR2 is SYDVKM in the germline V gene. CDR3 amino acids: CAGSLLSGTYEQYF. The CDR3 coding sequence is TGTGCCGGCAGTTTATTATCGGGGACCTACGAGCAGTACTTC.

This clonotype came up a few times. The chain uses TRBV19 and TRBJ1-1, with D unclear. V was shortened by 3 bases and J by 0 bases, with 8 bases between the two germline ends. The CDR3 contains 14 residues. Per the germline V gene, CDR1 is LNHDA and CDR2 is SQIVND (reference sequence). The CDR3 DNA is TGTGCCAGTAGTATTCGGACGGTGAACACTGAAGCTTTCTTT. This translates into CASSIRTVNTEAFF.

There are a few counts of this clonotype. The V and J genes are TRBV20-1 and TRBJ1-5, with 7 bases identical to TRBD1. Germline V gives CDR1 DFQATT, CDR2 SNEGSKA (reference sequence). With 3 bases clipped from V and 5 bases from J, the junction kept 7 bases outside the gene matches. The CDR3 length is 14 residues. This CDR3 reads CSASAWDRDQPQHF. The CDR3 DNA follows: TGCAGTGCTAGCGCATGGGACAGAGATCAGCCCCAGCATTTT.

The chain links TRBV20-1 to TRBJ2-7; 11 bases align to TRBD1. Germline values: CDR1 DFQATT, CDR2 SNEGSKA (reference sequence). The J segment lost 6 bases and the V segment lost 3 bases, leaving 7 bases of the junction unmatched. CDR3 length: 14 amino acids. The CDR3 protein is CSASGTGGYGEQYF. CDR3 DNA sequence: TGCAGTGCTAGCGGGACAGGGGGGTACGGCGAGCAGTACTTC.

This clonotype was counted between two and nine times. The gene calls are TRBV3-1 and TRBJ2-2; TRBD1 matches at 7 bases. After removal of 5 bases from V and 4 bases from J, the junction contained 4 bases not matched to a gene. The CDR3 runs 14 residues. Germline assignment: CDR1 LGHDT and CDR2 YNNKEL (reference sequence). CDR3 protein: CASSTRQGTGELFF. CDR3 in DNA: TGTGCCAGCAGCACGCGACAGGGCACCGGGGAGCTGTTTTTT.

This clonotype was detected many times. V usage is TRBV27 and J usage is TRBJ2-7; the D gene is possibly TRBD1 (6 bases). The germline V and J ends were trimmed by 3 bases and 3 bases, with 12 bases remaining between them. Germline loops: CDR1 MNHEY, CDR2 SMNVEV (reference sequence). CDR3 length equals 14 residues. CDR3 DNA sequence: TGTGCCAGCAGTTTTGGGCGACAGGACTACGAGCAGTACTTC. Encoded protein: CASSFGRQDYEQYF.

As regards this clonotype: Compared with germline, one end of the junction differs, possibly owing to a read error. The chain employs TRBV7-2 and TRBJ2-1; TRBD2 matches at 9 bases. Germline CDR1 SGHTA, CDR2 FQGNSA. CDR3 size: 14 residues. CDR3 sequence (DNA): TGTGCCAGCAGCGTAGCGGGAGCGGGGAATGAGCAGTTCTTC. Amino acids: CASSVAGAGNEQFF.

This clonotype was seen a handful of times. This sequence joins TRBV7-9 and TRBJ2-1; 12 bases are a match to TRBD2. Germline CDR1 is SEHNR and CDR2 is FQNEAQ (reference sequence). V shed 5 bases, J shed 8 bases, and the junction held 13 bases outside the gene matches. There are 17 residues in the CDR3. CDR3 loop: CASSERRRTSGVDEQFF. The CDR3 DNA reads as TGTGCCAGCAGCGAGAGGCGGAGGACTAGCGGGGTTGATGAGCAGTTCTTC. The whole variable domain, filled in from reference TRBV7-9 and TRBJ2-1, reads DTGVSQNPRHKITKRGQNVTFRCDPISEHNRLYWYRQTLGQGPEFLTYFQNEAQLEKSRLLSDRFSAERPKGSFSTLEIQRTEQGDSAMYLCASSERRRTSGVDEQFFGPGTRLTVL.

This clonotype was counted at least ten times. This chain connects TRBV7-9 to TRBJ1-1; TRBD1 agrees at 8 bases. Germline-derived CDR1 and CDR2 are SEHNR and FQNEAQ (reference sequence). The CDR3 has 15 amino acids. The trim removed 5 bases at V and 1 base at J, leaving 6 bases unmatched. The CDR3 spells CASSVPDRENTEAFF. Written as DNA, the CDR3 is TGTGCCAGCAGCGTTCCGGACAGGGAGAACACTGAAGCTTTCTTT.

This clonotype was found a few times. The rearrangement links TRBV28 to TRBJ1-5; D remains ambiguous. V was clipped by 2 bases and J by 0 bases, with 5 bases between them. This CDR3 is built from 14 residues. Germline loops: CDR1 MDHEN, CDR2 SYDVKM. CDR3 DNA: TGTGCCAGCAGTTTAAAGTATAGCAATCAGCCCCAGCATTTT. Residues: CASSLKYSNQPQHF.

V is TRBV12-3 or TRBV12-4 and J is TRBJ2-3, with 8 bases fitting TRBD2. J was trimmed by 2 bases and V by 4 bases; bases with no gene match: 8. The CDR3 contains 16 residues. CDR3 in DNA: TGTGCCAGCAGTTCGGGACTAGTCATGATCACAGATACGCAGTATTTT. Amino acid sequence: CASSSGLVMITDTQYF.

The genes are TRBV6-5 and TRBJ1-1; TRBD1 might be the D (6 bases). Germline CDR1 MNHEY, CDR2 SVGAGI. V lost 0 bases to trimming and J lost 6 bases, with 11 bases between them. CDR3 size: 14 residues. The CDR3 reads CASSYSQGTPEAFF. The DNA for the CDR3 is TGTGCCAGCAGTTACTCGCAGGGGACCCCTGAAGCTTTCTTT.

The CDR3 DNA follows: TGCGCCAGCAGCCAGGATTCTTTCCTGAAGGGGAGGGAGACCCAGTACTTC. This encodes CASSQDSFLKGRETQYF. This sequence joins TRBV4-1 and TRBJ2-5, with TRBD2 as a possible D gene (6 bases). The ends were cut back, 3 bases at V and 5 bases at J, with 22 bases in the middle. Per germline, CDR1 MGHRA and CDR2 YSYEKL. This CDR3 region has 17 residues.

This clonotype turned up a few times. The chain has TRBV20-1 and TRBJ1-5; 7 positions agree with TRBD1. V shed 3 bases, J shed 0 bases, and the junction held 5 bases outside the gene matches. The CDR3 is made up of 15 amino acids. Germline-derived CDR1 and CDR2 are DFQATT and SNEGSKA (reference sequence). The CDR3 bases are TGCAGTGCTAGTTATGGACAGGTTAGCAATCAGCCCCAGCATTTT. Translated: CSASYGQVSNQPQHF.

This clonotype has just a few counts. V gene TRBV6-1 combines with J gene TRBJ1-5; TRBD1 aligns across 10 bases. CDR1 is MNHNS, CDR2 SASEGT, per germline. The CDR3 sequence is 16 residues long. V gave up 7 bases and J gave up 5 bases; unmatched junction bases: 11. The CDR3 sequence: CASTPGDRGRYQPQHF. CDR3 in DNA: TGTGCCAGCACCCCGGGAGACAGGGGGCGATATCAGCCCCAGCATTTT.